A single sample is the source of the 11 T cell receptor beta chains below, sequenced in a study of cytomegalovirus exposure and HLA in healthy donors. Profiled with immunoSEQ multiplex PCR; TCRdb holds only in-frame clones, not every one. In the table there are approximately 270,000 clones, around 87% of which are singletons. The sample consisted of PBMCs. The receptor source for this set is a woman aged 18-30 years in good health and CMV-seronegative.

The chain couples TRBV6-5 to TRBJ2-1; D unclear. The CDR3 is 15 residues long. V was trimmed by 0 bases and J by 0 bases, leaving 6 bases between them. Germline V gene lookup returns CDR1 MNHEY and CDR2 SVGAGI. In DNA, the CDR3 is TGTGCCAGCAGTTACTCGCCCAGCTCCTACAATGAGCAGTTCTTC. Protein: CASSYSPSSYNEQFF.

The CDR3 is CASSAGVTGELFF. CDR3 DNA: TGTGCCAGCAGTGCAGGGGTCACCGGGGAGCTGTTTTTT. The rearrangement uses TRBV6-5 and TRBJ2-2; the D gene is possibly TRBD1 (6 bases). The CDR3 is 13 amino acids. Germline CDR1 MNHEY, CDR2 SVGAGI. Between the trimmed V and J ends, which lost 5 bases and 4 bases, there was a span of 8 bases.

The chain uses TRBV2 and TRBJ2-1; TRBD2 agrees at 10 bases. V gave up 6 bases and J gave up 14 bases; unmatched junction bases: 16. CDR1 is SNHLY, CDR2 FYNNEI, per germline. The CDR3 has 15 amino acids. DNA of the CDR3: TGTGCCAGCAGGAGGGCGTCTAGCGGGGGCCAATGGGAGTTCTTC. Its protein is CASRRASSGGQWEFF.

The CDR3: CASSNRQGITGNTIYF. CDR3 bases: TGTGCCAGTAGTAACCGACAGGGAATTACCGGAAACACCATATATTTT. The chain couples TRBV19 to TRBJ1-3; 7 nucleotides match TRBD1. With 4 bases clipped from V and 4 bases from J, the junction kept 10 bases outside the gene matches. There are 16 residues in the CDR3. CDR1 and CDR2 from the germline V gene are LNHDA and SQIVND (reference sequence).

This clone came up once. This chain connects TRBV29-1 to TRBJ2-4; 7 positions match TRBD2. V gave up 4 bases and J gave up 7 bases; unmatched junction bases: 13. The CDR3 runs to 15 residues. In germline, CDR1 is SQVTM, CDR2 ANQGSEA. CDR3 nucleotide sequence: TGCAGCGTTGGAAATTACTCATGGGGGGGTAACATTCAGTACTTC. Its protein is CSVGNYSWGGNIQYF.

CDR3 protein: CASSQVFEENTEAFF. CDR3 nucleotides: TGCGCCAGCAGCCAAGTCTTCGAGGAGAACACTGAAGCTTTCTTT. V is TRBV4-1 and J is TRBJ1-1; D is uncertain. This CDR3 has 15 amino acids. Germline V gives CDR1 MGHRA, CDR2 YSYEKL. V dropped 1 base and J dropped 1 base, with 10 bases sitting between them.

The chain couples TRBV13 to TRBJ1-2, with 10 bases lining up with TRBD1. This CDR3 is built from 15 residues. From germline, CDR1 is PRHDT and CDR2 FYEKMQ (reference sequence). Germline trimming cut 6 bases from V and 13 bases from J; bases unmatched to any gene: 17. The CDR3 nucleotides read TGTGCCAGCAGTCTACATCTGACAGGGGGCCTATACTCCACCTTC. It encodes CASSLHLTGGLYSTF.

The genes are TRBV5-1 and TRBJ2-2; the D gene is possibly TRBD2 (6 bases). The V and J ends lost 2 bases and 1 base respectively, with 9 bases between them. Per the germline V gene, CDR1 is SGHRS and CDR2 is YFSETQ. The CDR3 consists of 15 residues. Written as DNA, the CDR3 is TGCGCCAGCAGCTTTGGCGGGATGAACACCGGGGAGCTGTTTTTT. Protein sequence: CASSFGGMNTGELFF.

V gene TRBV28 combines with J gene TRBJ2-7; TRBD1 aligns across 7 bases. This CDR3 contains 15 residues. The trim removed 3 bases at V and 7 bases at J, leaving 12 bases unmatched. The germline gives CDR1 MDHEN, CDR2 SYDVKM. CDR3 bases: TGTGCCAGCAGTTTTCCCACAGGGGTCTACGAAGAGCAGTACTTC. It encodes CASSFPTGVYEEQYF.

V usage is TRBV27 and J usage is TRBJ1-2; D unclear. The germline gives CDR1 MNHEY, CDR2 SMNVEV (reference sequence). CDR3 length: 13 residues. Trimming stripped 5 bases from V and 4 bases from J, with 11 bases between. Here the CDR3 DNA reads TGTGCCAGCAGTGAAGTGGGAGGCTATGGCTACACCTTC. Protein: CASSEVGGYGYTF.

The chain combines TRBV4-1 with TRBJ1-4; D call uncertain. Germline CDR1 and CDR2: MGHRA and YSYEKL. The CDR3 is made up of 14 amino acids. V was trimmed by 6 bases and J by 4 bases, leaving 12 bases between them. CDR3 nucleotide sequence: TGCGCCAGCAGTGAACAGAGTATTAATGAAAAACTGTTTTTT. Residues: CASSEQSINEKLFF.